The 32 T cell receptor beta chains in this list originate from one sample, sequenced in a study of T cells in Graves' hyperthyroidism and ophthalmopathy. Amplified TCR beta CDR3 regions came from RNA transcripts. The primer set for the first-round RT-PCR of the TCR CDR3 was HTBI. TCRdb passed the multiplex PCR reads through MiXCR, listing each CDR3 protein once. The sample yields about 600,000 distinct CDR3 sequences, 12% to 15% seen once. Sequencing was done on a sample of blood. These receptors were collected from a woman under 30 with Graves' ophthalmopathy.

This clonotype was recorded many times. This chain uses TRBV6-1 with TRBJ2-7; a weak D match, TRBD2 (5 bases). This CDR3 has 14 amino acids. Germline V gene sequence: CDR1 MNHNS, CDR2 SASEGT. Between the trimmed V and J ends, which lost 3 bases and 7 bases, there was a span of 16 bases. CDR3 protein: CASSDWQVEGEQYF. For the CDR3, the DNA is TGTGCCAGCAGTGACTGGCAGGTTGAGGGAGAGCAGTACTTC.

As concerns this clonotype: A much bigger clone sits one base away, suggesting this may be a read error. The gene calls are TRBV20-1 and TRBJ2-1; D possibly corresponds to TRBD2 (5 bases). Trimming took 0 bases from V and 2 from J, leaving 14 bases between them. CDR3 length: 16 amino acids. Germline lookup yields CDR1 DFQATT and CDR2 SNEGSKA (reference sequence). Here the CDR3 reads CSARDLRRLTYNEQFF. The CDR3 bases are TGCAGTGCTAGAGACCTCAGGAGGTTAACCTACAATGAGCAGTTCTTC.

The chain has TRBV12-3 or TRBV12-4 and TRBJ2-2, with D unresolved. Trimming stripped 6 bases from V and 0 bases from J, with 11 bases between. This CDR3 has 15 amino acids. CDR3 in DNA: TGTGCCAGCAGCGGTGGTGGTTCGAACACCGGGGAGCTGTTTTTT. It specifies CASSGGGSNTGELFF.

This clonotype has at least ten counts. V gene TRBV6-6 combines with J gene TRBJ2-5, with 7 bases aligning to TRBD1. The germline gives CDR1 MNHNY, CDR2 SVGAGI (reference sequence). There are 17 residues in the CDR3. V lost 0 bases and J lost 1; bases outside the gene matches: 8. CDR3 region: CASSYSRGPEFQETQYF. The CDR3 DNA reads TGTGCCAGCAGTTACTCGAGGGGGCCTGAATTCCAAGAGACCCAGTACTTC.

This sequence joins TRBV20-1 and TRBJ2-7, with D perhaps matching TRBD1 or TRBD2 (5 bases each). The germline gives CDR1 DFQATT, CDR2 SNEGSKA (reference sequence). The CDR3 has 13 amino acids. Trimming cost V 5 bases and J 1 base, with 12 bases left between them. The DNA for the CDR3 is TGCAGTGCTGGGGGTACAGAATCCTACGAGCAGTACTTC. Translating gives CSAGGTESYEQYF.

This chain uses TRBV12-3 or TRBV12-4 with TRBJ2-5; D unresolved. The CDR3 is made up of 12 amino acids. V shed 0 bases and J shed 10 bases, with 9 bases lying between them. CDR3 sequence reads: CASSLAPWGQYF. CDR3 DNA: TGTGCCAGCAGTTTAGCCCCGTGGGGCCAGTACTTC.

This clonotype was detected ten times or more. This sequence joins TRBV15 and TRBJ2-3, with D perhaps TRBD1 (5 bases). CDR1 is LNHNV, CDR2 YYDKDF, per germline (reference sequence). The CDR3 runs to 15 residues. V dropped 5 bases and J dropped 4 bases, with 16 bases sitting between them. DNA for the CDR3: TGTGCCACCAGCGAGACAGTCGGCACGGCAGATACGCAGTATTTT. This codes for CATSETVGTADTQYF. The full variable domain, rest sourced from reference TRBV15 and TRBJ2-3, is DAMVIQNPRYQVTQFGKPVTLSCSQTLNHNVMYWYQQKSSQAPKLLFHYYDKDFNNEADTPDNFQSRRPNTSFCFLDIRSPGLGDTAMYLCATSETVGTADTQYFGPGTRLTVL.

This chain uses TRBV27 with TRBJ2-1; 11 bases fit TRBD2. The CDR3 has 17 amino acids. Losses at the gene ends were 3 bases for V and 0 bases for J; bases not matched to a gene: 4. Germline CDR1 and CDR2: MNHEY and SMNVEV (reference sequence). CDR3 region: CASSFLTSGDSYNEQFF. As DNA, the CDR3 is TGTGCCAGCAGTTTTCTGACTAGCGGGGACTCCTACAATGAGCAGTTCTTC.

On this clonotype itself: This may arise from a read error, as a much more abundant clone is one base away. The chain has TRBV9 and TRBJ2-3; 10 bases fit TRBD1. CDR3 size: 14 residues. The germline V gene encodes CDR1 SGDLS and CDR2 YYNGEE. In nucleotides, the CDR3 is TGTGCCAGCAGCGTTATCGGACAGGGGGATACGCGGTATTTT. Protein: CASSVIGQGDTRYF.

In DNA, the CDR3 is TGTGCCAGCAGATATATGGACAGGTCCAATCAGCCCCAGCATTTT. Amino acids: CASRYMDRSNQPQHF. V usage is TRBV28 and J usage is TRBJ1-5; TRBD1 matches at 7 bases. This CDR3 contains 15 residues. Germline V gene data show CDR1 as MDHEN and CDR2 as SYDVKM. V shed 6 bases, J shed 3 bases, and the junction held 8 bases outside the gene matches.

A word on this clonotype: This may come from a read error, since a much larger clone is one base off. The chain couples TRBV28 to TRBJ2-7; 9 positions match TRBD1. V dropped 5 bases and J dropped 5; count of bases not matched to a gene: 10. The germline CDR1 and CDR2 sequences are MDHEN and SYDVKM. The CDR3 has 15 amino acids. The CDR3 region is CASSDPGQGWNEQYF. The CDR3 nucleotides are TGTGCCAGCAGTGACCCGGGACAGGGATGGAACGAGCAGTACTTC.

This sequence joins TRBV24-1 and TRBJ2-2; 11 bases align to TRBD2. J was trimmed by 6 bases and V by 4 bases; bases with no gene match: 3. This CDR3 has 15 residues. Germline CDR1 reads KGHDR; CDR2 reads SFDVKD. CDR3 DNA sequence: TGTGCCACCAGTGAAGTAGCGGGAGGGGCCGGGGAGCTGTTTTTT. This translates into CATSEVAGGAGELFF.

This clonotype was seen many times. The CDR3 DNA is TGTGCCAGCAGCCCTAGGGGTCAGCCCCAACCGAACACTGAAGCTTTCTTT. Amino acids: CASSPRGQPQPNTEAFF. This chain joins TRBV7-6 and TRBJ1-1, with D possibly matching TRBD1 (5 bases). V was trimmed by 5 bases and J by 1 base, leaving 20 bases between them. Germline-derived CDR1 and CDR2 are SGHVS and FNYEAQ. CDR3 length: 17 residues.

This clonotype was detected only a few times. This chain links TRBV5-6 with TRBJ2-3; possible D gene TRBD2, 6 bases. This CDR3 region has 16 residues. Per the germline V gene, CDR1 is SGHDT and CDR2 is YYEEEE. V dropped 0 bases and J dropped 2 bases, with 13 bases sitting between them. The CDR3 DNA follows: TGTGCCAGCAGCTTGGCCTTAGCGGATCACACAGATACGCAGTATTTT. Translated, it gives CASSLALADHTDTQYF.

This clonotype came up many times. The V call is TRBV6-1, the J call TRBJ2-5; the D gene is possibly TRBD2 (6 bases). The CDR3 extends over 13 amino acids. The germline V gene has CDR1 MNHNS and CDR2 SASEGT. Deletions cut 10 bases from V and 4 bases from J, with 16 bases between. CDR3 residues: CATRLGGRETQYF. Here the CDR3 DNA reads TGTGCCACCAGACTAGGAGGACGAGAGACCCAGTACTTC.

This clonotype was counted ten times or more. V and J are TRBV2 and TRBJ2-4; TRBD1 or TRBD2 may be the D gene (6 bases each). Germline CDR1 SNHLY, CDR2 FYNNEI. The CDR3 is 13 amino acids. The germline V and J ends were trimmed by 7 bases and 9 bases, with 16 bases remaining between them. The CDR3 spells CASNPGDSGIQYF. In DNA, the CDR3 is TGTGCCAGCAATCCAGGGGACTCGGGCATTCAGTACTTC.

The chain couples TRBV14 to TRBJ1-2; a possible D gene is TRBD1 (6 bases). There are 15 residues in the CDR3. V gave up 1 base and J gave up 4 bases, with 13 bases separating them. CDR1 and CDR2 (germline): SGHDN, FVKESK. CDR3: CASSQGSGGTYGYTF. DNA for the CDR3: TGTGCCAGCAGCCAAGGGTCCGGGGGCACCTATGGCTACACCTTC. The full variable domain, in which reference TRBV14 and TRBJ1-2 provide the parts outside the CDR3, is EAGVTQFPSHSVIEKGQTVTLRCDPISGHDNLYWYRRVMGKEIKFLLHFVKESKQDESGMPNNRFLAERTGGTYSTLKVQPAELEDSGVYFCASSQGSGGTYGYTFGSGTRLTVV.

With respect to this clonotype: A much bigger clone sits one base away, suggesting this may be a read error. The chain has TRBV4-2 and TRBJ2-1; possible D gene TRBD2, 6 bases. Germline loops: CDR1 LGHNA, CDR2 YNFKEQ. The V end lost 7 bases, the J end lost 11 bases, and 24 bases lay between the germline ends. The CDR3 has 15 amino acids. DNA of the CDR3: TGTGCCAGCAACGAACGCGGGGTCCACGAGGATAAGCAGTTCTTC. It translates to CASNERGVHEDKQFF.

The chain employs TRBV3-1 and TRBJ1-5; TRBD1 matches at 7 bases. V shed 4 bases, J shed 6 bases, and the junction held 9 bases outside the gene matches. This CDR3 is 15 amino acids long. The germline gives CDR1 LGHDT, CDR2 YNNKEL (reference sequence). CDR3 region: CASSRSTGEGQPQHF. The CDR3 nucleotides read TGTGCCAGCAGCCGATCAACAGGGGAGGGTCAGCCCCAGCATTTT.

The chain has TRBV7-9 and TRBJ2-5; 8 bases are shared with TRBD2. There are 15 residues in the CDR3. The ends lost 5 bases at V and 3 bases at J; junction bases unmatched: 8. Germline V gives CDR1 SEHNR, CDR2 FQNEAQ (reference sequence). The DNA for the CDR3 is TGTGCCAGCAGCACCGCTAGCGGGCCTGAAGAGACCCAGTACTTC. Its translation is CASSTASGPEETQYF.

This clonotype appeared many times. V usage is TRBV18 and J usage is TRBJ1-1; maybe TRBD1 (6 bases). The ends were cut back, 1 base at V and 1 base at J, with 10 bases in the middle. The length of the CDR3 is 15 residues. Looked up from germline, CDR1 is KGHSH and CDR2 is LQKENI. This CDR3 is CASSPLYRENTEAFF. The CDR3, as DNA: TGTGCCAGCTCACCACTTTACAGGGAGAACACTGAAGCTTTCTTT.

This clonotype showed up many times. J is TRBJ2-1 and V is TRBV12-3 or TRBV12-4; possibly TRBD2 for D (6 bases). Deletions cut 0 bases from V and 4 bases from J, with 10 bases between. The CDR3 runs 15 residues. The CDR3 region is CASSLAGLRYNEQFF. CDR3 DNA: TGTGCCAGCAGTTTAGCGGGACTCAGGTACAATGAGCAGTTCTTC.

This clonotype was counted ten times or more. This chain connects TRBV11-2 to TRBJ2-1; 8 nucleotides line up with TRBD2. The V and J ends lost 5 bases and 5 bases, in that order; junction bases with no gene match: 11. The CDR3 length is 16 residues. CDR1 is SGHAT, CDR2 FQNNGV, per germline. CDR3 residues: CASSLRAGGLNNEQFF. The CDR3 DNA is TGTGCCAGCAGCCTCCGGGCGGGAGGCCTAAACAATGAGCAGTTCTTC.

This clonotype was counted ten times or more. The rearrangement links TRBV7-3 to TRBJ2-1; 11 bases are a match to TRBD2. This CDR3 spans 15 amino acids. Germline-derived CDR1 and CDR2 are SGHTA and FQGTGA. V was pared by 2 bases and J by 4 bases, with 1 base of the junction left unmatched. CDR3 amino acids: CASSLGTSGYNEQFF. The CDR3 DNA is TGTGCCAGCAGCTTAGGGACTAGCGGTTACAATGAGCAGTTCTTC.

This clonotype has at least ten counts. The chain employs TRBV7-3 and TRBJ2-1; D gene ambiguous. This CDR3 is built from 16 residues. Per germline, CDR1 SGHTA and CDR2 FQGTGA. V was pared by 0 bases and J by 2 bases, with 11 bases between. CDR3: CASSLTSPAAYNEQFF. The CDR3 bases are TGTGCCAGCAGCTTAACCTCGCCCGCGGCCTACAATGAGCAGTTCTTC.

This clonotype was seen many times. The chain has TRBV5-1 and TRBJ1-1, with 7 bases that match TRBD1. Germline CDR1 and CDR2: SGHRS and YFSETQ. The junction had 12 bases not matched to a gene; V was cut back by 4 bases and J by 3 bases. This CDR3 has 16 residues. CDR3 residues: CASSPEGADRYTEAFF. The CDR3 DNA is TGCGCCAGCAGCCCGGAGGGGGCGGACAGGTACACTGAAGCTTTCTTT. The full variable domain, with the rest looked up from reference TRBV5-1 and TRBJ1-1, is KAGVTQTPRYLIKTRGQQVTLSCSPISGHRSVSWYQQTPGQGLQFLFEYFSETQRNKGNFPGRFSGRQFSNSRSEMNVSTLELGDSALYLCASSPEGADRYTEAFFGQGTRLTVV.

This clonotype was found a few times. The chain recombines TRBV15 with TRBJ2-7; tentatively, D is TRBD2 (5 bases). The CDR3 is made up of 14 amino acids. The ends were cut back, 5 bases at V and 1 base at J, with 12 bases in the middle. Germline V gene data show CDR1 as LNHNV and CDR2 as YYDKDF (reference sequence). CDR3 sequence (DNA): TGTGCCACCAGCGTAAGCGGAGCTTCCTACGAGCAGTACTTC. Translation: CATSVSGASYEQYF.

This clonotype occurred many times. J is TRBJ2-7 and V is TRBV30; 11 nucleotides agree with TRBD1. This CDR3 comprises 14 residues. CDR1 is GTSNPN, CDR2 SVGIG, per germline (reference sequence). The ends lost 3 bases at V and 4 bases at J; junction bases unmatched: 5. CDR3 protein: CAWSEGTGGYEQYF. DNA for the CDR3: TGTGCCTGGAGCGAAGGGACAGGGGGTTACGAGCAGTACTTC.

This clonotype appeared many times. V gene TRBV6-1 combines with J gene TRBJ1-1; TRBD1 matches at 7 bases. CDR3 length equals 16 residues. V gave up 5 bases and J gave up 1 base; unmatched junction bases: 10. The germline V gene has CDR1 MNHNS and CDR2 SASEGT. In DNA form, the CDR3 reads TGTGCCAGCAGTCTTAAATTGACAGGGCCGAACACTGAAGCTTTCTTT. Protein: CASSLKLTGPNTEAFF.

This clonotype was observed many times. The CDR3 nucleotides read TGTGCCAGTAGTAGACTAGCGGGAGTAGGAAGCACCGGGGAGCTGTTTTTT. Translation gives CASSRLAGVGSTGELFF. This rearrangement joins TRBV19 to TRBJ2-2; TRBD2 aligns across 12 bases. The CDR3 spans 17 residues. The V gene end was trimmed by 4 bases and the J gene end by 4 bases; junction bases not matched to a gene: 7. Germline assignment: CDR1 LNHDA and CDR2 SQIVND (reference sequence).

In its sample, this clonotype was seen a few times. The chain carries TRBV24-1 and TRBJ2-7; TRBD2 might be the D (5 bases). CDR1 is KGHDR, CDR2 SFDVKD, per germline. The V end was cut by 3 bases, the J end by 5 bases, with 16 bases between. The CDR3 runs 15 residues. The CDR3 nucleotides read TGTGCCACCAGTGATGTAAGTGGGAGCCTCCACGAGCAGTACTTC. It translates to CATSDVSGSLHEQYF.

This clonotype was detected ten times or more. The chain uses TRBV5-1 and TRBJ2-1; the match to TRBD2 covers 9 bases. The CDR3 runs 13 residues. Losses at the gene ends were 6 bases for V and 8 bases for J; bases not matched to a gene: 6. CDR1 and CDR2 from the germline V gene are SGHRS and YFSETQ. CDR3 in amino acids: CASNSGSRDEQFF. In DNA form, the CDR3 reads TGCGCCAGCAATAGCGGGAGTAGGGATGAGCAGTTCTTC.